What follows describes a single TCR beta chain. The V and J ends lost 0 bases and 4 bases respectively, with 13 bases between them. This CDR3 has 16 residues. CDR1 and CDR2 from the germline V gene are LNHNV and YYDKDF (reference sequence). This specimen belongs to a study of blood T cell repertoires in COVID-19. For the study at large: Sample material is recorded as cDNA or gDNA derived from T cells, B-cell-depleted T cells, or PBMCs.

Measured with immunoSEQ multiplex PCR; TCRdb has only the in-frame clones, and not every one. The data contain a few hundred thousand clones, around 89% of them singletons. Clinical histories supplied by participants themselves formed the basis of cohort assignment. Input material: PBMCs or T cells enriched from blood (not recorded which). The V gene is TRBV15, the J gene TRBJ1-5; tentatively, D is TRBD1 (5 bases). The receptor was isolated from a man aged 18 to 30 who had recovered from COVID-19. This CDR3 reads CATSRERGAGNQPQHF. The CDR3 DNA reads as TGTGCCACCAGCAGAGAGCGGGGCGCGGGAAATCAGCCCCAGCATTTT.